These 21 T cell receptor beta chains share one sample of origin, sequenced in a study of blood T cell repertoires in COVID-19. TCRdb keeps only in-frame clones here, not all; method: immunoSEQ multiplex PCR. This sample has approximately 200,000 clones, with more than 65% found just once. Specimen: PBMCs or T cells enriched from blood (not recorded which). These receptors came from a man between 40 and 49 years old who had recovered from COVID-19.

The rearrangement joins TRBV5-4 to TRBJ2-7, with a possible D match to TRBD2 (6 bases). The CDR3 contains 13 residues. The V end was cut by 4 bases, the J end by 0 bases, with 8 bases between. From germline, CDR1 is SGHNT and CDR2 YYREEE (reference sequence). DNA of the CDR3: TGTGCCAGCAGCCCGGGACTCTCCTACGAGCAGTACTTC. It encodes CASSPGLSYEQYF.

The rearrangement uses TRBV13 and TRBJ1-1; 9 nucleotides match TRBD1. V dropped 2 bases and J dropped 5; count of bases not matched to a gene: 12. This CDR3 spans 17 amino acids. Germline V gene sequence: CDR1 PRHDT, CDR2 FYEKMQ (reference sequence). The CDR3 DNA reads as TGTGCCAGCAGCTTACCCGCGCGGGACAGGGAGGGAACTGAAGCTTTCTTT. Protein: CASSLPARDREGTEAFF.

The chain joins TRBV18 to TRBJ1-3; 7 bases line up with TRBD1. This CDR3 comprises 17 residues. With V trimmed by 5 bases and J by 2 bases, 12 bases remained unmatched. Germline loops: CDR1 KGHSH, CDR2 LQKENI. For the CDR3, the DNA is TGTGCCAGCTCAACAACACCGCCTCAGGGGGCTGGAAACACCATATATTTT. Translated: CASSTTPPQGAGNTIYF.

The chain joins TRBV18 to TRBJ2-7; D perhaps matches TRBD1 (5 bases). The germline CDR1 and CDR2 sequences are KGHSH and LQKENI. The CDR3 runs to 14 residues. V shed 3 bases and J shed 2 bases, with 11 bases lying between them. DNA of the CDR3: TGTGCCAGCTCACCGACCCAGGGTACCTACGAGCAGTACTTC. This sequence encodes CASSPTQGTYEQYF.

The genes are TRBV28 and TRBJ1-3; D not resolved. Germline V gene sequence: CDR1 MDHEN, CDR2 SYDVKM. Trimming removed 3 bases from V and 6 bases from J, with 3 bases in between. The CDR3 loop spans 11 amino acids. CDR3 sequence reads: CASSFKNTIYF. The CDR3 DNA is TGTGCCAGCAGTTTTAAAAACACCATATATTTT.

V and J are TRBV27 and TRBJ1-2; D gene ambiguous. Per germline, CDR1 MNHEY and CDR2 SMNVEV (reference sequence). There are 15 residues in the CDR3. The ends were cut back, 5 bases at V and 4 bases at J, with 17 bases in the middle. CDR3 in DNA: TGTGCCAGCAGTAGCACTCCTAACCCTAGCTATGGCTACACCTTC. As protein: CASSSTPNPSYGYTF.

This chain uses TRBV4-3 with TRBJ1-1; no reliable D call. V was trimmed by 0 bases and J by 4 bases, leaving 12 bases between them. The CDR3 is 15 amino acids. Germline values: CDR1 LGHNA, CDR2 YSLEER. The CDR3, as DNA: TGCGCCAGCAGCCAAGAGGCAGGCAGTTTCACTGAAGCTTTCTTT. Its translation: CASSQEAGSFTEAFF.

This chain links TRBV25-1 with TRBJ1-5; D gene ambiguous. The germline V gene encodes CDR1 MGHDK and CDR2 SYGVNS. Trimming left V 5 bases short and J 0 bases short, with 8 bases between. This CDR3 comprises 14 residues. The CDR3 is CASSLYGSNQPQHF. The CDR3 bases are TGTGCCAGCAGTCTCTACGGTAGCAATCAGCCCCAGCATTTT.

A note on this clone: Other DNA sequences in the same sample also yield this CDR3. The CDR3 region has the DNA TGTGCCAGCAGTCTGGGGACAGGTACCTACGAGCAGTACTTC. Its translation is CASSLGTGTYEQYF. V usage is TRBV3-1 (or the pseudogene TRBV3-2) and J usage is TRBJ2-7; 8 nucleotides agree with TRBD1. The CDR3 loop spans 14 amino acids. Germline V lookup: CDR1 LGHDT, CDR2 YNNKEL (reference sequence). V lost 6 bases, J lost 2 bases, and 6 bases stayed unmatched.

V is TRBV6-2 or TRBV6-3 and J is TRBJ1-1; no firm D call. In germline, CDR1 is MNHEY, CDR2 SVGEGT. V shed 4 bases and J shed 0 bases, with 12 bases lying between them. CDR3 length: 15 amino acids. CDR3 nucleotides: TGTGCCAGCAGTTTAGAGGCAGCCTTGAACACTGAAGCTTTCTTT. It translates to CASSLEAALNTEAFF.

The rearrangement joins TRBV6-5 to TRBJ1-2, with 11 bases aligning to TRBD1. The CDR3 runs 14 residues. With V trimmed by 2 bases and J by 4 bases, 0 bases remained unmatched. Germline loops: CDR1 MNHEY, CDR2 SVGAGI. This CDR3 reads CASSYGTGGYGYTF. The CDR3 DNA reads as TGTGCCAGCAGTTACGGGACAGGGGGCTATGGCTACACCTTC.

This clone was found a few times. The chain links TRBV4-2 to TRBJ1-1; maybe TRBD1 (5 bases). The V and J ends lost 5 bases and 3 bases respectively, with 10 bases between them. Germline V CDR1 and CDR2: LGHNA, YNFKEQ. The CDR3 spans 13 residues. In DNA form, the CDR3 reads TGTGCCAGCAGCGGCGGGGCTTACACTGAAGCTTTCTTT. It translates to CASSGGAYTEAFF.

The V gene is TRBV2, the J gene TRBJ2-1; a weak D match, TRBD2 (6 bases). Germline V CDR1 and CDR2: SNHLY, FYNNEI. V lost 6 bases and J 2 bases, leaving 8 bases between the germline ends. The length of the CDR3 is 13 residues. CDR3 nucleotides: TGTGCCAGCAGCTCTAGCGCCTACAATGAGCAGTTCTTC. Translating it yields CASSSSAYNEQFF.

The V gene is TRBV28, the J gene TRBJ2-7, with a weak D call TRBD2 (7 bases). Trimming stripped 2 bases from V and 4 bases from J, with 18 bases between. CDR3 length: 16 residues. Looked up from germline, CDR1 is MDHEN and CDR2 is SYDVKM. CDR3 DNA sequence: TGTGCCAGCAGTTTACGGGCGGGACGGGGGGCTTACGAGCAGTACTTC. Amino acid sequence: CASSLRAGRGAYEQYF.

The V and J genes are TRBV27 and TRBJ2-3; no clear D. Germline V gene data show CDR1 as MNHEY and CDR2 as SMNVEV (reference sequence). This CDR3 is built from 13 residues. Trimming removed 7 bases from V and 2 bases from J, with 10 bases in between. The DNA for the CDR3 is TGTGCCAGCAAAGACACAATCACAGATACGCAGTATTTT. It yields the protein CASKDTITDTQYF.

The chain joins TRBV7-2 to TRBJ1-1, with 9 bases matching TRBD1. This CDR3 contains 16 residues. V lost 5 bases and J lost 3; bases outside the gene matches: 10. In germline, CDR1 is SGHTA, CDR2 FQGNSA. The CDR3 loop is CASSNRDRAPHTEAFF. DNA of the CDR3: TGTGCCAGCAGCAACCGGGACAGGGCTCCCCACACTGAAGCTTTCTTT.

The chain recombines TRBV18 with TRBJ1-2; the D gene is possibly TRBD1 (5 bases). V was clipped by 0 bases and J by 8 bases, with 16 bases between them. CDR1 KGHSH and CDR2 LQKENI come from the germline V gene. The CDR3 runs 15 residues. The CDR3 is CASSPPSIQGGGYTF. CDR3 DNA: TGTGCCAGCTCACCACCGTCTATTCAGGGAGGAGGCTACACCTTC.

This clone has only a few counts. This chain connects TRBV5-1 to TRBJ1-1, with 7 bases aligning to TRBD1. CDR1 is SGHRS and CDR2 is YFSETQ in the germline V gene. Trimming took 4 bases from V and 5 from J; bases not matched to a gene: 5. CDR3 size: 13 residues. CDR3 sequence reads: CASSPQGETEAFF. In DNA, the CDR3 is TGCGCCAGCAGCCCGCAGGGGGAAACTGAAGCTTTCTTT.

The chain is built from TRBV15 and TRBJ1-2; TRBD1 might be the D (5 bases). The CDR3 consists of 13 residues. V was cut by 8 bases and J by 6 bases, with 16 bases left in between. CDR1 and CDR2 from the germline V gene are LNHNV and YYDKDF (reference sequence). The CDR3 bases are TGTGCCACCTCTAGGGGATTCGGTAATGGCTACACCTTC. It codes for CATSRGFGNGYTF.

The chain couples TRBV19 to TRBJ2-3; 11 nucleotides match TRBD1. CDR1 LNHDA and CDR2 SQIVND come from the germline V gene (reference sequence). CDR3 length: 14 residues. Losses at the gene ends were 7 bases for V and 6 bases for J; bases not matched to a gene: 6. The DNA of the CDR3 is TGTGCCAGTATGCGGACAGGGGGCGTGGATACGCAGTATTTT. Its translation is CASMRTGGVDTQYF.

The gene calls are TRBV2 and TRBJ2-7, with TRBD1 identical over 8 bases. The CDR3 spans 15 residues. Germline loops: CDR1 SNHLY, CDR2 FYNNEI. Unmatched junction bases numbered 7, after V lost 6 bases and J lost 0 bases. Written as DNA, the CDR3 is TGTGCCAGCAGGAGGGTAACAGGGGGCTCCTACGAGCAGTACTTC. Translation: CASRRVTGGSYEQYF.